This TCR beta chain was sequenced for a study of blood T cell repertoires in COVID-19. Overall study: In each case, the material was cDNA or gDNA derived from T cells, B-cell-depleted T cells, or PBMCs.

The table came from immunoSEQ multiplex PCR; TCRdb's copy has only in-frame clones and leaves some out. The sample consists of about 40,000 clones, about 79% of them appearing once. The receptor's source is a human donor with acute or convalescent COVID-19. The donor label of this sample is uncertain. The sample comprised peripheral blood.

The CDR3 protein is CASRSGTAIEQFF. CDR3 coding DNA: TGTGCCAGCAGATCCGGGACAGCGATCGAGCAGTTCTTC. This chain joins TRBV12-3 or TRBV12-4 and TRBJ2-1, with 7 bases aligning to TRBD1. The J segment lost 10 bases and the V segment lost 6 bases, leaving 9 bases of the junction unmatched. This CDR3 comprises 13 residues.